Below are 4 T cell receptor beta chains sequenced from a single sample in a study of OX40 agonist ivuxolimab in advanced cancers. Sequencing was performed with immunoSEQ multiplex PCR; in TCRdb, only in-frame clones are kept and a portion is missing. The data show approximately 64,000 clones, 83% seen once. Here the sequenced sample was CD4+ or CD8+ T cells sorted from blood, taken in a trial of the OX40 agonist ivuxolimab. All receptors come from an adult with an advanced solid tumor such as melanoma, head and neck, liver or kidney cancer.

The CDR3 reads CASPPSGPAYEQYF. DNA for the CDR3: TGTGCCAGCCCCCCGTCGGGGCCGGCCTACGAGCAGTACTTC. The chain joins TRBV27 to TRBJ2-7; D assignment may be TRBD1 or TRBD2 (5 bases each). Trimming left V 8 bases short and J 2 bases short, with 16 bases between. Germline values: CDR1 MNHEY, CDR2 SMNVEV (reference sequence). The length of the CDR3 is 14 residues.

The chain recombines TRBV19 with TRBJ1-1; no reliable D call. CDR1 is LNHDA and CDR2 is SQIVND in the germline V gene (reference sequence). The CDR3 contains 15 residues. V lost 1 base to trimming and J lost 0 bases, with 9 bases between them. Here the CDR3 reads CASSIARTLNTEAFF. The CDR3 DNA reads TGTGCCAGTAGTATAGCCAGGACTTTGAACACTGAAGCTTTCTTT.

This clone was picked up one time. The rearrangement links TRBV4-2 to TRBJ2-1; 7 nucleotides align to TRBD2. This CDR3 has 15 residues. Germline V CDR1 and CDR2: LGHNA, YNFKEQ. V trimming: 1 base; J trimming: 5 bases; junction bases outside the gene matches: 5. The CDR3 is CASSQGPGTNNEQFF. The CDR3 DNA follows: TGTGCCAGCAGCCAAGGCCCTGGGACTAACAATGAGCAGTTCTTC.

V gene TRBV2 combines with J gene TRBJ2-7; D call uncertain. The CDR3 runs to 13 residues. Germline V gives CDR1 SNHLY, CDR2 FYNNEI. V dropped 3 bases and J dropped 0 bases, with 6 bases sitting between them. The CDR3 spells CASSETPSYEQYF. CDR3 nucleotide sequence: TGTGCCAGCAGTGAGACACCCTCCTACGAGCAGTACTTC. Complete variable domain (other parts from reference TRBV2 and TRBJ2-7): EPEVTQTPSHQVTQMGQEVILRCVPISNHLYFYWYRQILGQKVEFLVSFYNNEISEKSEIFDDQFSVERPDGSNFTLKIRSTKLEDSAMYFCASSETPSYEQYFGPGTRLTVT.